This entry lists 4 T cell receptor beta chains sequenced from one sample in a study of shared T cell receptors in the human thymus. Sequenced by immunoSEQ multiplex PCR; TCRdb stores in-frame clones only, minus some. The table has under 700,000 clones, 78% seen once. This sample was shared with a second study, whose subject was human thymus T cells.

Sequenced material: thymocytes. Receptors were obtained from a boy under three years old with a congenital heart defect.

This clone was recorded a few times. The V gene is TRBV5-6, the J gene TRBJ2-1, with 7 bases identical to TRBD2. Per the germline V gene, CDR1 is SGHDT and CDR2 is YYEEEE. The length of the CDR3 is 16 residues. Germline trimming cut 0 bases from V and 6 bases from J; bases unmatched to any gene: 9. The CDR3 is CASSLEGLVTPNEQFF. For the CDR3, the DNA is TGTGCCAGCAGCTTGGAAGGACTAGTAACCCCCAATGAGCAGTTCTTC. Using reference TRBV5-6 and TRBJ2-1 for the parts outside the CDR3, the full variable domain is DAGVTQSPTHLIKTRGQQVTLRCSPKSGHDTVSWYQQALGQGPQFIFQYYEEEERQRGNFPDRFSGHQFPNYSSELNVNALLLGDSALYLCASSLEGLVTPNEQFFGPGTRLTVL.

V and J are TRBV6-6 and TRBJ1-1; D is uncertain. Germline V lookup: CDR1 MNHNY, CDR2 SVGAGI (reference sequence). The CDR3 totals 14 residues. V shed 1 base and J shed 6 bases, with 12 bases lying between them. The CDR3 DNA follows: TGTGCCAGCAGTTACTTCGAGGGTTCAGCTGAAGCTTTCTTT. Its translation is CASSYFEGSAEAFF.

The rearrangement joins TRBV7-6 to TRBJ1-5, with D possibly being TRBD1 (6 bases). V shed 5 bases and J shed 0 bases, with 26 bases lying between them. The germline V gene encodes CDR1 SGHVS and CDR2 FNYEAQ. This CDR3 has 20 residues. In nucleotides, the CDR3 is TGTGCCAGCAGCAAAGACGCGTCCCGGGGGGGCCGGGTTAGCAATCAGCCCCAGCATTTT. Translating it yields CASSKDASRGGRVSNQPQHF.

The chain carries TRBV6-1 and TRBJ1-5; unclear D gene. The CDR3 has 15 residues. CDR1 and CDR2 from the germline V gene are MNHNS and SASEGT. V was clipped by 3 bases and J by 9 bases, with 18 bases between them. The CDR3 here is CASSEAQGQSGPQHF. The CDR3 DNA follows: TGTGCCAGCAGTGAGGCTCAAGGTCAATCGGGGCCCCAGCATTTT.